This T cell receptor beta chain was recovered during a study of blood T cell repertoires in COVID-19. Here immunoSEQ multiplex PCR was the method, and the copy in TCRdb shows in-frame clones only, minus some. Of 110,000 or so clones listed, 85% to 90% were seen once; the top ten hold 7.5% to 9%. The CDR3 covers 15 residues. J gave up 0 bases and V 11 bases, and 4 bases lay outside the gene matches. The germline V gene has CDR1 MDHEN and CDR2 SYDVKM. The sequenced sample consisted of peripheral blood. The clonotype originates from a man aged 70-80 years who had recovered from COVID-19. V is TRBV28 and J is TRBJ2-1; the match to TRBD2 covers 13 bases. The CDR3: CASWTSGSSYNEQFF. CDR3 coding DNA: TGTGCCTCCTGGACTAGCGGGAGCTCCTACAATGAGCAGTTCTTC.